This TCR beta chain was captured by sequencing in a study of cytomegalovirus exposure and HLA in healthy donors. This CDR3 region has 14 residues. PCR used 60 Vbeta primers and 13 Jbeta primers. Original methodology: It was a later analysis that counted 83 million or so unique TCR beta chains, of which some 9.9 million were shared. Generated by immunoSEQ multiplex PCR, the TCRdb table keeps only in-frame clones and is missing some. V and J calls plus clone size are reproduced from that table; the DNA served to infer D and trimming. Counted here are over 150,000 clones, around four fifths occurring once; the ten biggest clones make up more than 1%. Study-level findings and limits: An analysis was carried out later, and it reportedly showed fewer N-insertions in an Asian-associated ancestry cluster than the 666-donor mean. Trimming of TCR beta V- and J-genes showed a link, identified in a later analysis, to a missense DCLRE1C variant. Some highly shared sequence variants likely arose as a pipeline artifact.

Of note for this clone: The antigen remains unidentified.

The V gene is TRBV21-1, the J gene TRBJ1-5; the tabulated D call, TRBD1, remains unverified against the DNA. TRBV21-1 is deemed a pseudogene. The source of this sequence is a boy under 10 years old in good health and CMV-seronegative. The sample consisted of PBMCs. CDR3 sequence: CASSNRGVDQPQHF. The CDR3 bases are TGTGCCAGCAGCAACAGGGGTGTAGATCAGCCCCAGCATTTT.